Presented here are 8 T cell receptor beta chains from one specimen sequenced in a study of blood T cells in healthy people across ages. Primed by a sample-barcoded 5' primer and a J-beta primer mix, a second PCR proceeded for 7 to 11 cycles. TCRdb passed the 5' RACE reads through MiXCR, listing each CDR3 protein once. The table has over 600,000 distinct CDR3 sequences, roughly three fifths seen once. Sequenced sample: blood. These TCRs come from a man aged 40-49 years in good health.

J is TRBJ2-7 and V is TRBV9; no firm D call. The CDR3 loop spans 16 amino acids. CDR1 is SGDLS and CDR2 is YYNGEE in the germline V gene. V was trimmed by 0 bases and J by 2 bases, leaving 15 bases between them. CDR3 bases: TGTGCCAGCAGCGTAGGGGCGATCAGTAGCACCTACGAGCAGTACTTC. It yields the protein CASSVGAISSTYEQYF.

About this clonotype: A junction end diverges from the germline sequence, so it may reflect a read error. This chain joins TRBV7-3 and TRBJ1-2; 7 nucleotides match TRBD1. The CDR3 is made up of 15 amino acids. Per germline, CDR1 SGHTA and CDR2 FQGTGA. CDR3 in amino acids: CTSSDPLTGDYGYTF. Written as DNA, the CDR3 is TGTACCAGCAGCGATCCCCTAACAGGGGACTATGGCTACACCTTC.

This clonotype was seen more than once but under ten times. The chain joins TRBV9 to TRBJ2-3; D is undetermined. The CDR3 totals 12 residues. The germline V gene encodes CDR1 SGDLS and CDR2 YYNGEE. V lost 7 bases and J lost 5, with 11 bases in between. DNA of the CDR3: TGTGCCAGCCACTCTACGGAAGATACGCAGTATTTT. It codes for CASHSTEDTQYF.

The gene calls are TRBV7-3 and TRBJ2-2; D is unresolved. The germline V gene has CDR1 SGHTA and CDR2 FQGTGA. The CDR3 extends over 14 amino acids. Deletions cut 5 bases from V and 3 bases from J, with 10 bases between. Here the CDR3 reads CASSQSQYTGELFF. CDR3 nucleotide sequence: TGTGCCAGCAGCCAATCGCAGTACACCGGGGAGCTGTTTTTT.

The rearrangement links TRBV25-1 to TRBJ1-2; D uncertain. The CDR3 spans 15 residues. Germline lookup yields CDR1 MGHDK and CDR2 SYGVNS. V lost 3 bases and J 3 bases, leaving 14 bases between the germline ends. CDR3 in DNA: TGTGCCAGCAGTGATGCGGGGTTTGATGACTATGGCTACACCTTC. It yields the protein CASSDAGFDDYGYTF.

This clonotype has a single count. An end of the junction does not agree with germline; a read error may underlie this. The V and J genes are TRBV5-1 and TRBJ2-1; unclear D gene. CDR1 SGHRS and CDR2 YFSETQ come from the germline V gene. The CDR3 sequence is 14 residues long. The CDR3 DNA reads TGCGCCAGCGGCTTGGCCTTGGCTCGGGCCGAGCAGTTCTTC. Translating it yields CASGLALARAEQFF.

The V and J genes are TRBV5-1 and TRBJ2-3; D is uncertain. The length of the CDR3 is 13 residues. V was pared by 5 bases and J by 4 bases, with 11 bases between. Germline assignment: CDR1 SGHRS and CDR2 YFSETQ. Here the CDR3 DNA reads TGCGCCAGCAGTTCGTGGACGGCAGATACGCAGTATTTT. Its protein is CASSSWTADTQYF.

This chain uses TRBV4-3 with TRBJ1-2; D unresolved. The CDR3 sequence is 16 residues long. Germline V gives CDR1 LGHNA, CDR2 YSLEER. V lost 0 bases to trimming and J lost 4 bases, with 15 bases between them. The CDR3 nucleotides read TGCGCCAGCAGCCAAGAAGGGCAGCCACTAGTCTATGGCTACACCTTC. It translates to CASSQEGQPLVYGYTF.